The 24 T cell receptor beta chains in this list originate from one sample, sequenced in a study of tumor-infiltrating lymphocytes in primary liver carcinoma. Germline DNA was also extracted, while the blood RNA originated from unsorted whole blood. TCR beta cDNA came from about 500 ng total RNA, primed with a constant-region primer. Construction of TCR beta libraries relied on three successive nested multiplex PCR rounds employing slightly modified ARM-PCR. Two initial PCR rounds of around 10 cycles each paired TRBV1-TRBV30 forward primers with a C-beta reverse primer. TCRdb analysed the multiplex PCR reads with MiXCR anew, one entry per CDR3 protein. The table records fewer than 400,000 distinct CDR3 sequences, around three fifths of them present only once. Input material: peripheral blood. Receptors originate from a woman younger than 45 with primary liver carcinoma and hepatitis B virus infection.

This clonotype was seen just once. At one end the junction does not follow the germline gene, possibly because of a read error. The CDR3 protein is CASSQESGTGGLVNIRYF. CDR3 nucleotides: TGCGCCAGCAGCCAAGAATCCGGGACAGGGGGGCTGGTAAATATTCGGTACTTC. The chain uses TRBV4-1 and TRBJ2-4, with TRBD1 matching 11 bases. This CDR3 contains 18 residues. Germline loops: CDR1 MGHRA, CDR2 YSYEKL.

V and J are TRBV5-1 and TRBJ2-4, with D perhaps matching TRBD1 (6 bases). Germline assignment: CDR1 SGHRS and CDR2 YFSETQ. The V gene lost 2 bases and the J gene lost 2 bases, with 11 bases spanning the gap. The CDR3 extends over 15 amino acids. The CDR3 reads CASSFLDRSKNIQYF. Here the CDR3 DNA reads TGCGCCAGCAGCTTCCTTGACAGGTCCAAAAACATTCAGTACTTC.

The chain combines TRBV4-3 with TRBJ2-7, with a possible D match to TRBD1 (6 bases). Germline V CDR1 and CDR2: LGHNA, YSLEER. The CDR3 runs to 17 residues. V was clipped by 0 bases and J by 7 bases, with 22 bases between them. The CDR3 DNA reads TGCGCCAGCAGCCAAGACTTTACAGGGCAGGGTTTGGATGAGCAGTACTTC. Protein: CASSQDFTGQGLDEQYF.

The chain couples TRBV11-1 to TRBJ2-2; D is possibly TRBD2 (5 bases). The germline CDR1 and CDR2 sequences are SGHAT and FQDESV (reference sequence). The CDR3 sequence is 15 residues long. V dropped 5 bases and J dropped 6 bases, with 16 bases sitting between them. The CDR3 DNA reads TGTGCCAGCAGCCCAAGCGAGCTGCGGGCCGGGGAGCTGTTTTTT. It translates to CASSPSELRAGELFF. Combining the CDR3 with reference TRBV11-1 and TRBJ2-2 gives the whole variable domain EAEVAQSPRYKITEKSQAVAFWCDPISGHATLYWYRQILGQGPELLVQFQDESVVDDSQLPKDRFSAERLKGVDSTLKIQPAELGDSAMYLCASSPSELRAGELFFGEGSRLTVL.

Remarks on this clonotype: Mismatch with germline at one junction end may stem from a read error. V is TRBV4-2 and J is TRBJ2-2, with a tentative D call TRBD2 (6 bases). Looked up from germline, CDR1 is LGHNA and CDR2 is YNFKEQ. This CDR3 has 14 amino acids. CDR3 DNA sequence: TGTGACAGCAGCCACCGTAGCGGCACCGGGGAGCTGTTTTTT. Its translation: CDSSHRSGTGELFF.

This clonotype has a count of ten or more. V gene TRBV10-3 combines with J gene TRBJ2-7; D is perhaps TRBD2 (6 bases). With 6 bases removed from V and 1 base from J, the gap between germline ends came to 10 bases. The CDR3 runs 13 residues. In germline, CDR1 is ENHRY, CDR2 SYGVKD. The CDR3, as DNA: TGTGCCATCAGAGGGGCGGGGTCCTACGAGCAGTACTTC. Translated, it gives CAIRGAGSYEQYF.

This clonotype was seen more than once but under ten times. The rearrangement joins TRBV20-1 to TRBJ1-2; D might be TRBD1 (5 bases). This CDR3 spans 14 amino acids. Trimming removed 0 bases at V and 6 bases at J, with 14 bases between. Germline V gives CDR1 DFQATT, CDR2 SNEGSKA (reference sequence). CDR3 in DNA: TGCAGTGCTAGAGATGACAGTAACAAGGATGGCTACACCTTC. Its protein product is CSARDDSNKDGYTF.

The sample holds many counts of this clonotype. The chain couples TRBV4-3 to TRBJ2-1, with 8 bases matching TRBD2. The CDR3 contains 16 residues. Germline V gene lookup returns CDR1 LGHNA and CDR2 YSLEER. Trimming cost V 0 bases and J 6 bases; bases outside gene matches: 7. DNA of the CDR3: TGCGCCAGCAGCCAAGAGGCACTAGCGGTTCTCAATGAGCAGTTCTTC. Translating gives CASSQEALAVLNEQFF.

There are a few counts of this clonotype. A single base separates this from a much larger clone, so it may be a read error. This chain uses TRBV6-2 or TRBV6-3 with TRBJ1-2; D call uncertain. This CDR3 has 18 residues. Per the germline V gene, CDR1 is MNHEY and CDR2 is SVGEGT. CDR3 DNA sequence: TGTGCCAGCAATTACAAGGGATCGGGAAGGAGCTCCTCTATTGGCTACACCTTC. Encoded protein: CASNYKGSGRSSSIGYTF.

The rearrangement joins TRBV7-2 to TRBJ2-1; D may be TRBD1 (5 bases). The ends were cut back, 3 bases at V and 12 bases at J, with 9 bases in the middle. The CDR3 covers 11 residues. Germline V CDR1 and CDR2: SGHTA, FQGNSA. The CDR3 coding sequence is TGTGCCAGCAGCTTTTCACAGGTGCAGTTCTTC. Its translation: CASSFSQVQFF.

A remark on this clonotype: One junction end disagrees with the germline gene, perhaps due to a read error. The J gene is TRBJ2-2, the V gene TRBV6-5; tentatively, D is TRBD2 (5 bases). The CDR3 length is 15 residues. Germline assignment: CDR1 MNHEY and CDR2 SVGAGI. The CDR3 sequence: CVSMSAAKGAGELFF. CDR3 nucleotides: TGTGTCAGCATGTCGGCTGCCAAGGGAGCCGGGGAGCTGTTTTTT.

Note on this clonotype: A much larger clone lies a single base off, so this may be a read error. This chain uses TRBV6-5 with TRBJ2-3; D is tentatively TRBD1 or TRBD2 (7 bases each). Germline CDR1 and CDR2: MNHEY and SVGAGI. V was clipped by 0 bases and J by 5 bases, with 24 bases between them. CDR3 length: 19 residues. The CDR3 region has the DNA TGTGCCAGCAGTTACTCGCCCTCCCGACAGGGAGGGTCTCGAGATACGCAGTATTTT. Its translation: CASSYSPSRQGGSRDTQYF.

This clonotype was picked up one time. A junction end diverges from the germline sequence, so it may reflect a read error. CDR3 nucleotides: TGTGCCAACAGCCGGGACGGACGAGGGACCGGGGGGCTGTTTTTT. This translates into CANSRDGRGTGGLFF. The genes are TRBV12-3 or TRBV12-4 and TRBJ2-2, with TRBD2 as a possible D gene (6 bases). The CDR3 is made up of 15 amino acids.

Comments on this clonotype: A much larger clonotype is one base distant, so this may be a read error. CDR3 region: CVSSFGRRDDEQFF. CDR3 nucleotides: TGTGTCAGCAGCTTTGGGAGACGGGACGATGAGCAGTTCTTC. The V and J genes are TRBV5-8 and TRBJ2-1; either TRBD1 or TRBD2 may fit D (5 bases each). CDR3 length equals 14 residues. CDR1 is SGHTS and CDR2 is YDEGEE in the germline V gene. Complete variable domain (other parts from reference TRBV5-8 and TRBJ2-1): EAGVTQSPTHLIKTRGQQATLRCSPISGHTSVYWYQQALGLGLQFLLWYDEGEERNRGNFPPRFSGRQFPNYSSELNVNALELEDSALYLCVSSFGRRDDEQFFGPGTRLTVL.

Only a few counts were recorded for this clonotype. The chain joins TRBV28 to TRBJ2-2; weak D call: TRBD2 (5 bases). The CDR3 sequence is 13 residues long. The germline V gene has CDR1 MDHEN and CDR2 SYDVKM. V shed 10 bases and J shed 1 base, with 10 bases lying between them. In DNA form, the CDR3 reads TGTGCCACCTTAGGGAGGAACACCGGGGAGCTGTTTTTT. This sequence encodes CATLGRNTGELFF.

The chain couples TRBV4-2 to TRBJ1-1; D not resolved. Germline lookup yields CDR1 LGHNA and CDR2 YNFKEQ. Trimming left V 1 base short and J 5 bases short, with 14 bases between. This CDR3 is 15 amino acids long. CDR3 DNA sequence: TGTGCCAGCAGCCAAGCGGTAGGGTCGAAAACTGAAGCTTTCTTT. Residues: CASSQAVGSKTEAFF.

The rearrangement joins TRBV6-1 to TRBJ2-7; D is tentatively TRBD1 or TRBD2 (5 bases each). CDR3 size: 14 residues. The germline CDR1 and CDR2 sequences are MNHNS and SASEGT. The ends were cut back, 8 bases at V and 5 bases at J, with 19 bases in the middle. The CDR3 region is CASGQIWMGDEQYF. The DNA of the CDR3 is TGTGCCAGCGGCCAGATCTGGATGGGGGACGAGCAGTACTTC.

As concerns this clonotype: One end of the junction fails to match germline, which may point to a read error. The CDR3 is CANIPHRADTQYF. CDR3 sequence (DNA): TGTGCCAACATTCCCCATCGGGCAGACACGCAGTATTTT. The rearrangement joins TRBV28 to TRBJ2-3; D is unclear. The germline V gene encodes CDR1 MDHEN and CDR2 SYDVKM. The CDR3 length is 13 residues. Full variable domain (remainder filled in from reference TRBV28 and TRBJ2-3): DVKVTQSSRYLVKRTGEKVFLECVQDMDHENMFWYRQDPGLGLRLIYFSYDVKMKEKGDIPEGYSVSREKKERFSLILESASTNQTSMYLCANIPHRADTQYFGPGTRLTVL.

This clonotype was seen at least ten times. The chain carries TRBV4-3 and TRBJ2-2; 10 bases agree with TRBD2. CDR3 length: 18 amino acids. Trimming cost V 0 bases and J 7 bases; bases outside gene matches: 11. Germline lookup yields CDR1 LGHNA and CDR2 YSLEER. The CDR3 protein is CASSQDLSLAGPSGELFF. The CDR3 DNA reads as TGCGCCAGCAGCCAAGATCTGTCACTAGCGGGACCCAGCGGGGAGCTGTTTTTT.

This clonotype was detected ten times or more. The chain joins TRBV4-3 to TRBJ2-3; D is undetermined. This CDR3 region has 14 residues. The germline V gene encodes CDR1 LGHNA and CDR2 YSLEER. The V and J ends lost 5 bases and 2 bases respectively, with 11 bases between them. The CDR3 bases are TGCGCCAGCAGCGGGAACGTACTCACAGATACGCAGTATTTT. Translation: CASSGNVLTDTQYF.

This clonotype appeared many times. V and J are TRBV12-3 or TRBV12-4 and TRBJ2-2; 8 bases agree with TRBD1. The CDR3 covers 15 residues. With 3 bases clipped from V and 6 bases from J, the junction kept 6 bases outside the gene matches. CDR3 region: CASSLKGQVPGELFF. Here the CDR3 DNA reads TGTGCCAGCAGTTTGAAGGGACAGGTTCCCGGGGAGCTGTTTTTT.

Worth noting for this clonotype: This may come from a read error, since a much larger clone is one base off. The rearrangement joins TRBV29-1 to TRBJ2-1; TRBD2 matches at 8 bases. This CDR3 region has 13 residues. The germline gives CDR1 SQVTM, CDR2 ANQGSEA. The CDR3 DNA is TGCAGCGCGGGCGGAACCTCAGAGCGGGAGCAGCTCTTC. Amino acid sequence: CSAGGTSEREQLF.

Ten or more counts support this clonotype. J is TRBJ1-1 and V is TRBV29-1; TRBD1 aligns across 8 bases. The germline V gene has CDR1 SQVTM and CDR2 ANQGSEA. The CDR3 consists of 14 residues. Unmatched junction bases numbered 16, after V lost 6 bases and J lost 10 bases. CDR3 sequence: CSVELTGGVFGAFF. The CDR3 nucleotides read TGCAGCGTAGAACTAACAGGGGGAGTTTTTGGAGCTTTCTTT.

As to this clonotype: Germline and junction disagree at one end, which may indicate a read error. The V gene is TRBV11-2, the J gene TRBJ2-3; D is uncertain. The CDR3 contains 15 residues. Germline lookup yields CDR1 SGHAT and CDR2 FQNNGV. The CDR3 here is CASSSGIMSTDTQCF. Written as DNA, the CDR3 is TGTGCCAGCAGCTCAGGTATTATGAGCACAGATACGCAGTGTTTT.